This TCR beta chain derives from a study of Ad26.COV2.S vaccination and SARS-CoV-2 variants. CDR1 and CDR2 (germline): MNHEY, SMNVEV (reference sequence). The length of the CDR3 is 18 residues. The V and J ends lost 6 bases and 3 bases, in that order; junction bases with no gene match: 11. TCRdb's table, derived via immunoSEQ multiplex PCR, lists solely in-frame clones and lacks some. The table includes about 460,000 clones, 70% to 90% detected once. Study findings and constraints: Greater spike-specific TCR breadth was seen in vaccine recipients than in placebo recipients. Non-spike TCR breadth was similar in vaccine and placebo recipients. The TCR-based breadth and depth measures might underestimate overall T cell responses.

Described treatment: 15 to 20 received Ad26.COV2.S at low or high dose, single or two shots; about 5 received placebo; per-sample allocation not given. Collection of the samples took place on day 63 after the first injection of vaccine or placebo. SARS-CoV-2 spike from the Wuhan strain was encoded by the vaccine, an Ad26 vector. On this clone: Its antigen is undetermined.

The sequence was collected from a person aged 18-60 years who received the Ad26.COV2.S COVID-19 vaccine or a placebo. V gene TRBV27 combines with J gene TRBJ2-2; 12 nucleotides agree with TRBD1. Sequenced here: peripheral blood, sampled in a trial of Ad26.COV2.S vaccine versus placebo. Written as DNA, the CDR3 is TGTGCCAGCAGAGCCGGGACAGGGGGCGCAGGGGACACCGGGGAGCTGTTTTTT. Its translation: CASRAGTGGAGDTGELFF.